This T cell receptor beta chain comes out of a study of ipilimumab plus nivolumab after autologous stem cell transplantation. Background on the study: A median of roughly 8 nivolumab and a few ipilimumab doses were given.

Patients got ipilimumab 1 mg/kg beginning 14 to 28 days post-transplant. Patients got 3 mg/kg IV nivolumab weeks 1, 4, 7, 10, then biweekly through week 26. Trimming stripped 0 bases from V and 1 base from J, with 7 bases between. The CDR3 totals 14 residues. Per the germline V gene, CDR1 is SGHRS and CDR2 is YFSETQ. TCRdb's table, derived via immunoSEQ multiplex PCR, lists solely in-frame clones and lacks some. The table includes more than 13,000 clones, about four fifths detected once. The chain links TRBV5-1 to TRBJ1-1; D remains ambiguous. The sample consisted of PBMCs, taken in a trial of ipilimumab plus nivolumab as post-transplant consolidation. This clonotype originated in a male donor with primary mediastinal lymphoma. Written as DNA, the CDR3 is TGCGCCAGCAGCTTGGGGCCCTCGAACACTGAAGCTTTCTTT. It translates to CASSLGPSNTEAFF.